The source of this T cell receptor (beta chain) is a study of graft-versus-host responses after intestinal transplantation. Study as a whole: Multivisceral, liver-intestinal, or isolated intestinal grafts went to recipients. Anti-thymocyte globulin induction was given to all recipients, followed by tacrolimus and steroids for about 3 years. Whole-study findings and limits: GvH clones occurred in recipient marrow; some first appeared in ileum or blood. Graft-donor T cell macrochimerism in patients accompanied high graft-versus-host to host-versus-graft clonal ratios in allografts.

CDR1 LNHNV and CDR2 YYDKDF come from the germline V gene (reference sequence). The CDR3 is made up of 15 amino acids. The V and J ends lost 3 bases and 4 bases, in that order; junction bases with no gene match: 2. A word on this clone: Its antigen is unknown.

TCRdb's copy holds only in-frame clones and misses some; the assay was immunoSEQ multiplex PCR. Here the sample spans about 93,000 clones, roughly 80% being singletons. The specimen comprised unstimulated CD4+ T cells sorted from spleen or lymph node cells, sampled before intestinal transplant. The chain employs TRBV15 and TRBJ2-5, with TRBD2 matching over 13 bases. The receptor was isolated from a human donor who received an intestinal transplant. The DNA for the CDR3 is TGTGCCACCAGCAGGGGACTAGCGGGGATAGAGACCCAGTACTTC. This encodes CATSRGLAGIETQYF.